These 13 T cell receptor beta chains came from one sample sequenced in a study of vaccination and CD4 T cells after COVID-19. Sequence data for DNA of cultured CD4+ T cells were generated by the Oncomine TCR Beta short-read assay. A single record per CDR3 protein comes from TCRdb applying MiXCR to the PCR reads. The data contain just over 15,000 distinct CDR3 sequences, around 50% of them singletons. Regarding treatment: roughly ten-day PBMC culture with coronavirus spike peptide pools or control peptides (ViraFEST assay). Antigen specificity for these receptors is unknown. The sequencing input was CD4+ T cells from blood, cultured in vitro. The source is a human donor who had recovered from COVID-19.

This rearrangement joins TRBV7-6 to TRBJ2-3; no clear D gene. Germline assignment: CDR1 SGHVS and CDR2 FNYEAQ. The CDR3 runs to 14 residues. Trimming cost V 2 bases and J 6 bases, with 12 bases left between them. In nucleotides, the CDR3 is TGTGCCAGCAGCTTAACGTACAATTCGGATACGCAGTATTTT. Translation: CASSLTYNSDTQYF.

V usage is TRBV5-4 and J usage is TRBJ1-2; 7 bases are shared with TRBD1. From germline, CDR1 is SGHNT and CDR2 YYREEE (reference sequence). The CDR3 covers 14 residues. V dropped 3 bases and J dropped 3; count of bases not matched to a gene: 5. This CDR3 reads CASSSGQNYYGYTF. CDR3 DNA: TGTGCCAGCAGCTCGGGACAGAATTACTATGGCTACACCTTC.

The chain recombines TRBV27 with TRBJ2-7, with D possibly being TRBD1 (6 bases). The CDR3 consists of 14 residues. The V and J ends lost 5 bases and 8 bases respectively, with 19 bases between them. Per germline, CDR1 MNHEY and CDR2 SMNVEV (reference sequence). The CDR3 region has the DNA TGTGCCAGCAGTGTGGACAGTCTCTCCTTTAAGCAGTACTTC. Translation: CASSVDSLSFKQYF.

V and J are TRBV6-2 or TRBV6-3 and TRBJ2-7, with a possible D match to TRBD2 (6 bases). Per germline, CDR1 MNHEY and CDR2 SVGEGT. V gave up 8 bases and J gave up 2 bases, with 7 bases separating them. This CDR3 spans 11 amino acids. CDR3 loop: CASGRTYEQYF. CDR3 DNA: TGTGCCAGCGGGAGGACCTACGAGCAGTACTTC.

A single count supports this clonotype. This rearrangement joins TRBV6-2 or TRBV6-3 to TRBJ1-1; 8 positions match TRBD1. The CDR3 consists of 14 residues. Trimming took 5 bases from V and 9 from J; bases not matched to a gene: 11. The germline V gene has CDR1 MNHEY and CDR2 SVGEGT. CDR3 residues: CASSRTGRGYQAFF. The CDR3 region has the DNA TGTGCCAGCAGTAGGACAGGGAGGGGTTACCAAGCTTTCTTT.

In its sample, this clonotype was seen a few times. This chain joins TRBV20-1 and TRBJ2-5; 7 positions agree with TRBD1. The CDR3 runs to 12 residues. The ends lost 5 bases at V and 1 base at J; junction bases unmatched: 1. Looked up from germline, CDR1 is DFQATT and CDR2 is SNEGSKA (reference sequence). CDR3 amino acids: CSAGTVQETQYF. As DNA, the CDR3 is TGCAGTGCTGGGACAGTCCAAGAGACCCAGTACTTC.

For this clonotype: An end of the junction does not agree with germline; a read error may underlie this. This chain links TRBV24-1 with TRBJ2-2; D is perhaps TRBD1 (6 bases). CDR3 length: 18 residues. CDR1 is KGHDR and CDR2 is SFDVKD in the germline V gene. For the CDR3, the DNA is TGTGCCACCAGTGATACAATGGCGACAGGATTGAACACCGGGGAGCTGTTTTTC. It codes for CATSDTMATGLNTGELFF.

This clonotype was seen just once. The rearrangement uses TRBV5-1 and TRBJ2-5; 8 bases fit TRBD1. Germline V gene lookup returns CDR1 SGHRS and CDR2 YFSETQ. This CDR3 contains 15 residues. The trim removed 4 bases at V and 4 bases at J, leaving 9 bases unmatched. Written as DNA, the CDR3 is TGCGCCAGCAGCACCGGACAGGGATTAGCAGAGACCCAGTACTTC. Translating it yields CASSTGQGLAETQYF.

The DNA of the CDR3 is TGTGCCAGCAGTTCCACTAGCGGGAGGGCCAATGAGCAGTTCTTC. It encodes CASSSTSGRANEQFF. The V gene is TRBV6-5, the J gene TRBJ2-1; 13 positions match TRBD2. The CDR3 runs 15 residues. The V gene's germline CDR1 is MNHEY and CDR2 SVGAGI. V was pared by 4 bases and J by 6 bases, with 3 bases of the junction left unmatched.

This chain joins TRBV15 and TRBJ2-5; D unclear. CDR1 and CDR2 from the germline V gene are LNHNV and YYDKDF (reference sequence). The V end was cut by 3 bases, the J end by 4 bases, with 12 bases between. This CDR3 has 14 amino acids. In DNA form, the CDR3 reads TGTGCCACCAGCAGTGACGCAGGTAGAGAGACCCAGTACTTC. Its protein is CATSSDAGRETQYF.

The V call is TRBV6-1, the J call TRBJ2-2; D possibly uses TRBD1 or TRBD2 (6 bases each). CDR1 is MNHNS, CDR2 SASEGT, per germline. The CDR3 sequence is 13 residues long. Trimming pared 7 bases from V and 8 bases from J, leaving 14 bases between. CDR3 residues: CASMGAREGELFF. The CDR3 DNA sequence: TGTGCCAGCATGGGGGCTCGGGAGGGGGAGCTGTTTTTT.

This clonotype appeared a few times. The rearrangement links TRBV11-3 to TRBJ1-2, with 7 bases lining up with TRBD1. The CDR3 extends over 16 amino acids. V lost 5 bases and J lost 0; bases outside the gene matches: 9. Germline V gene lookup returns CDR1 SGHNT and CDR2 YENEEA. The CDR3 nucleotides are TGTGCCAGCAGCCCTATAGGGGACAGAGCTAACTATGGCTACACCTTC. Translated, it gives CASSPIGDRANYGYTF.

This clonotype was found a few times. V gene TRBV5-4 combines with J gene TRBJ1-1; D remains unclear. The CDR3 has 13 residues. V was cut by 5 bases and J by 4 bases, with 12 bases left in between. The germline gives CDR1 SGHNT, CDR2 YYREEE (reference sequence). Here the CDR3 reads CASSQEVGTEAFF. CDR3 nucleotide sequence: TGTGCCAGCAGTCAGGAGGTTGGCACTGAAGCTTTCTTT. Using reference TRBV5-4 and TRBJ1-1 for the parts outside the CDR3, the full variable domain is ETGVTQSPTHLIKTRGQQVTLRCSSQSGHNTVSWYQQALGQGPQFIFQYYREEENGRGNFPPRFSGLQFPNYSSELNVNALELDDSALYLCASSQEVGTEAFFGQGTRLTVV.